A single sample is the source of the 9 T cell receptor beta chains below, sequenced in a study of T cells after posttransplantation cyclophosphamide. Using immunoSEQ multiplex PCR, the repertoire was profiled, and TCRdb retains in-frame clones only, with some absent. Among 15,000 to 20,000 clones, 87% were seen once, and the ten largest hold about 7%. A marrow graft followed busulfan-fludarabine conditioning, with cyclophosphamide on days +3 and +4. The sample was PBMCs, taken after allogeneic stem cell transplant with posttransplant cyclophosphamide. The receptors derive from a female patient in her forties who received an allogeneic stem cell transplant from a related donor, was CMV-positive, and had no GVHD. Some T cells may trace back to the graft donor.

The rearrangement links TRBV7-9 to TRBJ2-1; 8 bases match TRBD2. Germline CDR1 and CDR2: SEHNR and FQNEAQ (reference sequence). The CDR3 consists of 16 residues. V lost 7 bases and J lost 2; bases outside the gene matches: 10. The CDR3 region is CASTRPGLDTYNEQFF. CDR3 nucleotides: TGTGCCAGCACACGACCGGGACTAGATACCTACAATGAGCAGTTCTTC.

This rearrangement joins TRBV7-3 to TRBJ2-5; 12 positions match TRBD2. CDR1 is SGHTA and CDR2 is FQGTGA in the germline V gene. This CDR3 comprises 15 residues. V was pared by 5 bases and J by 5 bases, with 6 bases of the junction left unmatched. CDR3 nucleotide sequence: TGTGCCAGCAGCACGACTAGCGGGAGTAGGGAGACCCAGTACTTC. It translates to CASSTTSGSRETQYF.

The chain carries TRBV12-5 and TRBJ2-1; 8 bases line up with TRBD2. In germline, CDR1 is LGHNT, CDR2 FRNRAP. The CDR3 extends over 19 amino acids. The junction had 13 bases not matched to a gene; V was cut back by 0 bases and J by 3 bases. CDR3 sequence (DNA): TGTGCTAGTGGTTTGGTACGTCCCCCCCGGGGGGGGAGCTACAATGAGCAGTTCTTC. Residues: CASGLVRPPRGGSYNEQFF.

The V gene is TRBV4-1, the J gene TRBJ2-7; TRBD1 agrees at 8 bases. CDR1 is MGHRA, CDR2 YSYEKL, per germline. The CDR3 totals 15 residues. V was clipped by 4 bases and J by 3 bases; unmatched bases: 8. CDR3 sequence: CASSPTGDISYEQYF. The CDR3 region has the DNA TGCGCCAGCAGCCCGACAGGGGATATAAGCTACGAGCAGTACTTC.

CDR3 sequence (DNA): TGTGCCAGGCTCCGGGACAGGGGGCGTCACGAGCAGTACTTC. Its translation: CARLRDRGRHEQYF. This chain joins TRBV27 and TRBJ2-7; 12 nucleotides line up with TRBD1. This CDR3 is 14 amino acids long. Germline V gives CDR1 MNHEY, CDR2 SMNVEV (reference sequence). With 9 bases clipped from V and 5 bases from J, the junction kept 8 bases outside the gene matches.

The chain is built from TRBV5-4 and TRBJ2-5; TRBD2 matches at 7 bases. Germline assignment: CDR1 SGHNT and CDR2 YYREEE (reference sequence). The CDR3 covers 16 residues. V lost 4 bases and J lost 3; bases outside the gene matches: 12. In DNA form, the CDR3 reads TGTGCCAGCAGCCTGGTCGGGAGGAGAATTGAAGAGACCCAGTACTTC. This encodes CASSLVGRRIEETQYF.

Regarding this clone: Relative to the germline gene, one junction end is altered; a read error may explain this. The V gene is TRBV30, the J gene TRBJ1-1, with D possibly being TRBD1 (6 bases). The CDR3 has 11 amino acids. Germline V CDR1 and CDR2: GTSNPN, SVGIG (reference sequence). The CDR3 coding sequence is TGTGCCGGGAGAGGGGGCACTGAAGCTTTCTTT. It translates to CAGRGGTEAFF.

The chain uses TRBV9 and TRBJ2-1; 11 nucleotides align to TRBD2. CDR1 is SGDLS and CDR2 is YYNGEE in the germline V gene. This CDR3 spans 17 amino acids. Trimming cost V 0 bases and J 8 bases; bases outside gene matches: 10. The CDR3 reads CASSVAGASGRRDEQFF. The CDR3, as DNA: TGTGCCAGCAGCGTAGCAGGGGCTAGCGGGAGGCGCGATGAGCAGTTCTTC.

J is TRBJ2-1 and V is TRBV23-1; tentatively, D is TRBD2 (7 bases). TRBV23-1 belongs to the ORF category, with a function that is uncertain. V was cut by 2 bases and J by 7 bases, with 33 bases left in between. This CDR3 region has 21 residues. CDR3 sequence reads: CASSQPSTGGNGLEVGNEQFF. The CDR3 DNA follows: TGCGCCAGCAGTCAACCTTCCACTGGGGGCAACGGACTAGAGGTGGGGAATGAGCAGTTCTTC.